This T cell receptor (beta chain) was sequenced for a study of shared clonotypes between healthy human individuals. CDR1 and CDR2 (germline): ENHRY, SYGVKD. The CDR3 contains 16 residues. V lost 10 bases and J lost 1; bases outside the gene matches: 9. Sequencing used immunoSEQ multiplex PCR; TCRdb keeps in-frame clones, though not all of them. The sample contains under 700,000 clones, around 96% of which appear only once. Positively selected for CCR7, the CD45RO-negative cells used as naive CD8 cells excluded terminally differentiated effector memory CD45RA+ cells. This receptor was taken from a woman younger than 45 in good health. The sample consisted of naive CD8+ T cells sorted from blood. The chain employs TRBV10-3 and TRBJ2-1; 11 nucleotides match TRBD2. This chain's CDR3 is CATTRTSGSSYNEQFF. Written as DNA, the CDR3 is TGTGCCACAACGAGAACTAGCGGGAGTTCCTACAATGAGCAGTTCTTC.